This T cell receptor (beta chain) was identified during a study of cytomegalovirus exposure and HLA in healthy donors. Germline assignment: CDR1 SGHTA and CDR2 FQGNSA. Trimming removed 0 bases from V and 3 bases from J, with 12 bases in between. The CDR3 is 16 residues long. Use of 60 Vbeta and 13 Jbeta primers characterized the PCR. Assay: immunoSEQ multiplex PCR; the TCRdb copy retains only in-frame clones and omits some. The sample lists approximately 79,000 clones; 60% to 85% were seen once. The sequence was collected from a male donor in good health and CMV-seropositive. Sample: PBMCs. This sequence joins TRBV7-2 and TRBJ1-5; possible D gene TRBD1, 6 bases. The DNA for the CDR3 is TGTGCCAGCAGCTTAGCGGTCGACAGGTACAATCAGCCCCAGCATTTT. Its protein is CASSLAVDRYNQPQHF.